These T cell receptor beta chains were read from a single sample in a study of T cells in Graves' hyperthyroidism and ophthalmopathy. MiXCR, applied by TCRdb to the multiplex PCR reads, yields one record per CDR3 protein. The sample lists some 460,000 distinct CDR3 sequences, approximately 15% occurring once. The specimen sequenced was blood. Receptor source: a woman aged 18-29 years with Graves' hyperthyroidism. Both conserved end residues are part of each CDR3. The D gene is left open where the match is weak.

V gene	D gene	J gene	CDR3 protein
TRBV27	-	TRBJ1-6	CASMRGPDSPLHF
TRBV6-5	TRBD2	TRBJ2-2	CASSYYSPLAEENTGELFF
TRBV20-1	-	TRBJ2-7	CSAPVGGSDREQYF
TRBV20-1	-	TRBJ2-7	CSASDAGLEQYF
TRBV20-1	-	TRBJ2-3	CSARFERTDTQYF
TRBV12-3/TRBV12-4	-	TRBJ1-1	CASNYGTANTEALF
TRBV6-1	-	TRBJ1-2	CASSYTSSDYGYTF
TRBV27	-	TRBJ1-5	CASSRRRNNQPQHF
TRBV7-2	TRBD2	TRBJ2-3	CASSLILLAGDTQYF
TRBV6-1	TRBD2	TRBJ2-1	CASRGGLAGVNEQFF
TRBV28	TRBD2	TRBJ2-1	CASSSTLAGGHYNKQFF
TRBV5-1	TRBD2	TRBJ2-5	CASSLPSGKETQYF
TRBV2	TRBD1	TRBJ1-5	CASSEQGAVQPQHF
TRBV20-1	TRBD1	TRBJ2-7	CSARSGGPSYEQYF
TRBV19	TRBD1	TRBJ2-5	CASSTGTGRTQYF
TRBV5-1	TRBD1	TRBJ2-7	CASRPGTGGFYEQYF
TRBV2	TRBD1	TRBJ1-5	CASSDRGNQPQHF
TRBV27	-	TRBJ1-3	CASSLYGFTGNTIYF
TRBV6-1	-	TRBJ1-2	CASSYQGGPNYGYTF
TRBV20-1	TRBD1	TRBJ2-7	CSARAGTGGRGSYEQYF
TRBV20-1	-	TRBJ2-2	CSARAGFANTGELFF
TRBV7-3	TRBD2	TRBJ2-1	CASSRGLGNNEQFF
TRBV6-2/TRBV6-3	-	TRBJ1-2	CASSTVDGYTF
TRBV12-3/TRBV12-4	-	TRBJ1-4	CASSLLGRQLFF
TRBV12-3/TRBV12-4	-	TRBJ2-2	CASSLSGDGELFF
TRBV28	TRBD1	TRBJ1-5	CASSPPQTGRGQPQHF
TRBV15	-	TRBJ2-3	CATSRAPNFYPGVQLIDTQYF
TRBV20-1	TRBD1	TRBJ1-6	CSAKEQGNNSPLHF
TRBV25-1	-	TRBJ2-7	CASSESAGGPYEQYF
TRBV20-1	-	TRBJ2-2	CSARGSGTGELFF
TRBV6-1	TRBD1	TRBJ1-2	CASSWGTGGGYTF
TRBV5-4	-	TRBJ1-1	CASSQGSAGNTEAFF
TRBV9	-	TRBJ2-2	CASSVKFSYTGELFF
TRBV6-5	-	TRBJ1-4	CASSYSPGNHEKLFF
TRBV6-1	-	TRBJ1-6	CASSQEYNSPLHF
TRBV7-9	TRBD1	TRBJ1-2	CASSFPTGGDYGYTF
TRBV7-6	-	TRBJ2-7	CASSSDRPSYEQYF
TRBV2	-	TRBJ2-1	CASSERIGGYNEQFF
TRBV4-1	-	TRBJ1-6	CASSQDAGGSPLHF
TRBV5-4	-	TRBJ2-5	CASSIDLARGETQYF
TRBV19	-	TRBJ2-2	CASSIERHTGELFF
TRBV2	TRBD2	TRBJ2-7	CASSSGGDYEQYF
TRBV5-1	TRBD1	TRBJ1-1	CASSTGLPDRGRNTEAFF
TRBV7-9	TRBD1	TRBJ2-2	CASSSPGTGGFSNTGELFF
TRBV6-1	-	TRBJ1-1	CASSSPYGGLSTEAFF
TRBV19	-	TRBJ2-5	CASSTLANRGETQYF
TRBV20-1	-	TRBJ1-1	CSARERPFGEAFF
TRBV20-1	-	TRBJ1-1	CSARPTGTRDTEAFF
TRBV15	-	TRBJ2-5	CATSLPVRNRQETQYF